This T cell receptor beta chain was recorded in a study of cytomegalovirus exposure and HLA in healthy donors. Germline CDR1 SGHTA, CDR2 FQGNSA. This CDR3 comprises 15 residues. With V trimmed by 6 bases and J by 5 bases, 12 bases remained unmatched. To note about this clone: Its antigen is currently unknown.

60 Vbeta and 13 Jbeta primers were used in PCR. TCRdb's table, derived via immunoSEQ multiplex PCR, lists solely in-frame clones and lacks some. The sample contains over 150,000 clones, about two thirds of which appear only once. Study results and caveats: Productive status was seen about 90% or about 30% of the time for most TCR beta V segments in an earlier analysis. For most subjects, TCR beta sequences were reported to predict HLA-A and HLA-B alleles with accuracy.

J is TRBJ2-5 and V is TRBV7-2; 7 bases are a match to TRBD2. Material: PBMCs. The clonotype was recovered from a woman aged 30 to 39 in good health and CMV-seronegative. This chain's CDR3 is CASSRTGTIKETQYF. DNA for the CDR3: TGTGCCAGCAGTCGTACCGGGACTATCAAGGAGACCCAGTACTTC.